The T cell receptor (beta chain) under discussion was sequenced for a study of cytomegalovirus exposure and HLA in healthy donors. Overall study results and limits: The study carried out a later analysis of TCR beta sequences. It associated 16,951 of them with specific HLA alleles at a false discovery rate of 0.05.

The PCR ran on 60 Vbeta and 13 Jbeta primers. Profiled with immunoSEQ multiplex PCR; TCRdb holds only in-frame clones, not every one. Of roughly 180,000 clones listed, roughly 88% are singletons. From germline, CDR1 is LNHDA and CDR2 SQIVND (reference sequence). V was clipped by 5 bases and J by 0 bases, with 8 bases between them. The length of the CDR3 is 14 residues. This clone was counted only a few times. The antigen remains undetermined. Sequencing used PBMCs. The source is a man younger than 35 in good health and CMV-seropositive. V is TRBV19 and J is TRBJ1-5; the D is unclear. Written as DNA, the CDR3 is TGTGCCAGTAGTGCCTACAGTAGCAATCAGCCCCAGCATTTT. Protein product: CASSAYSSNQPQHF. Full variable domain (outside the CDR3, taken from reference TRBV19 and TRBJ1-5): DGGITQSPKYLFRKEGQNVTLSCEQNLNHDAMYWYRQDPGQGLRLIYYSQIVNDFQKGDIAEGYSVSREKKESFPLTVTSAQKNPTAFYLCASSAYSSNQPQHFGDGTRLSIL.